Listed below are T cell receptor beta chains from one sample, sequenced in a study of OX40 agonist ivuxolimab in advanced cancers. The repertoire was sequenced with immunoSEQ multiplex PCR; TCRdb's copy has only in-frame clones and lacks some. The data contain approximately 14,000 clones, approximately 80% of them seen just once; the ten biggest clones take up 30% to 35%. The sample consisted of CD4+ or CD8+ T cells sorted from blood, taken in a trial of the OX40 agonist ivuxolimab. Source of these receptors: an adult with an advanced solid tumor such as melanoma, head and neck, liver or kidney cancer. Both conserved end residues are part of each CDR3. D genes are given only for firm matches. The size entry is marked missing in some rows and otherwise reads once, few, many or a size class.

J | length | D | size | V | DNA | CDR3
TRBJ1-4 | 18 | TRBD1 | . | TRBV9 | TGTGCCAGCAGCGTAGCTACGGGGGACAGGGGAACTAATGAAAAACTGTTTTTT | CASSVATGDRGTNEKLFF
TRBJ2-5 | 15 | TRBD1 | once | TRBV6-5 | TGTGCCAGCAGTAGGACCGGGACAGCACAAGAGACCCAGTACTTC | CASSRTGTAQETQYF
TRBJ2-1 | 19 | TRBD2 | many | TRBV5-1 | TGCGCCAGCAGCCTCCGAGGAAGCGGGAGGGCCATCTCCTACAATGAGCAGTTCTTC | CASSLRGSGRAISYNEQFF
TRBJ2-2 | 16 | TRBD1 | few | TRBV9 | TGTGCCAGCAGCCTATCCGGGACAGGGAGCACCGGGGAGCTGTTTTTT | CASSLSGTGSTGELFF
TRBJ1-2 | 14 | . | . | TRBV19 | TGTGCCAGTAGTATTGAACCGGGACACTATGGCTACACCTTC | CASSIEPGHYGYTF
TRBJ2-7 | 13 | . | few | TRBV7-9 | TGTGCCAGCAGGGCCCCTTCGGGGCAGGAGCAGTACTTC | CASRAPSGQEQYF
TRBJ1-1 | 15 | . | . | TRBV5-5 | TGTGCCAGCAGTGCCACGGTGGGGGCGGTCACTGAAGCTTTCTTT | CASSATVGAVTEAFF
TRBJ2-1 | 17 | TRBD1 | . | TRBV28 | TGTGCCAGCAGTTTAAGGGAGGACAGGGGGGGAGACAATGAGCAGTTCTTC | CASSLREDRGGDNEQFF
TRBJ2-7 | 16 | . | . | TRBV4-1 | TGCGCCTCCGCGCAGACGTATACATTGAACTCCTACGAGCAGTACTTC | CASAQTYTLNSYEQYF
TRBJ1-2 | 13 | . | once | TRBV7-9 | TGTGCCAGCAGCTTCCCGGGCTCCTATGGCTACACCTTC | CASSFPGSYGYTF
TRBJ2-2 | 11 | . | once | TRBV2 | TGTGCCAGCAGGAACACCGGGGAGCTGTTTTTT | CASRNTGELFF
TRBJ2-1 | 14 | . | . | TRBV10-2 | TGCGCCAGCAGTGAGCCGGACTACGACAATGAGCAGTTCTTC | CASSEPDYDNEQFF
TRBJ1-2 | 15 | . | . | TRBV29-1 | TGCAGCGTTGGGGAGAACAGGGTTACAAACTATGGCTACACCTTC | CSVGENRVTNYGYTF
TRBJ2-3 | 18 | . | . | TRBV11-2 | TGTGCCAGCAGCTTAACGTTCTTGAGCGGATCGCTCACAGATACGCAGTATTTT | CASSLTFLSGSLTDTQYF
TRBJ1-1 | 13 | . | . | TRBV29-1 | TGCAGCGTTGGGGCAGGGATGAACACTGAAGCTTTCTTT | CSVGAGMNTEAFF
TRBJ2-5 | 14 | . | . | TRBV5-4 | TGTGCCAGCAGCTCCGAGGGAGGAGGGGAGACCCAGTACTTC | CASSSEGGGETQYF